This entry concerns a single T cell receptor beta chain. What antigen it recognizes has not been identified. Base qualities were left out, and no much larger clone turns up one base away. The sample comes from a study of shared clonotypes between healthy human individuals (dated by TCRdb to the early 2020s). Study-level background: The cohort included a few men and a couple of women between 18 and 49 years of age. For each donor, CD4 naive and CD4 memory were each run on three plates, CD8 naive on two plates, and CD8 memory on one plate. To estimate repertoire size and how much clonotype sharing occurs between individuals, the study deeply sequenced the blood TCR repertoires of 4 to 6 healthy adults. To increase sequencing depth and limit assay-specific biases, different laboratories used diverse techniques to prepare libraries and sequence TCR repertoires. Leukapheresis yielded between about 0.94 and 8.9 billion PBMCs per donor.

From V the trimming removes 7 bases and from J it removes 3 bases, while the gene matches leave 8 bases of the junction unaccounted for. CDR1 is given as MNHNY and CDR2 as SVGAGI, both from the germline V gene (reference sequence). From its cysteine to its phenylalanine, the CDR3 spans 14 amino acids. Solely the CDR3 DNA is kept, with 42 bases framed from the first base. Here is what the overall study found, with its caveats: Clonotypes shared by all four sorted-subset donors showed higher generation probabilities than non-shared clonotypes. The genetic and exposure-history diversity represented was limited by the small number of donors. Roughly 5.2% of naive CD4, around 3.6% of naive CD8, 2% to 2.5% of memory CD4, and about 0.4% of memory CD8 clonotypes were shared across several donors. Only blood was sampled, and tissue TCR repertoires likely differ from those in blood. Estimated clonotype richness was generally larger for naive than for memory subsets. Pairwise subsampling led to the expectation that sequencing depth would affect the degree of clonotype sharing among donors. Incomplete sequencing was indicated by rarefaction of sorted-subset datasets, despite the large sequencing depth.

Using the deep immunoSEQ assay, multiplex PCR amplified TCR CDR3 regions from genomic DNA. Genomic DNA extracted from each cell subset was distributed evenly over all wells of several immunoSEQ 96-well plates, and each plate served as one replicate. For sorted subsets, each replicate PCR was loaded with around 200 ng genomic DNA, equivalent to 30,000 to 35,000 T cell genomes. Purified libraries were measured with a Qubit 3.0 fluorometer, size-checked on a Bioanalyzer 2100, and measured again with the KAPA Library Quantification kit. Every immunoSEQ 96-well plate was sequenced on a dedicated single-read 150-cycle Illumina NextSeq 550 flow cell. The authors' pipeline ran thus. Because the immunoSEQ output included only junctional sequences and no quality scores, the filtering could not be the same as the filtering used for full-length reads. To assign V/J genes and CDR3, sequences were annotated against IMGT germline references using PyIR, a Python wrapper for IgBLAST v1.9. Reads with weak V/J assignments (E-value above 1e-6), missing CDR3, stop codons, out-of-frame junctions, or ambiguous translated residues were removed. A V3J clonotype was defined by an identical inferred V gene, J gene, and CDR3 amino acid sequence. To compute the percentage overlap between repertoires, the number of shared unique clonotypes was divided by the size of the smaller repertoire. RTK rarefaction, the Chao1 estimator, and Recon v2.1 estimates of unobserved clonotypes were used to assess repertoire richness. Generation probabilities for all TCRbeta clonotypes obtained by the gDNA method from a few donors were computed using OLGA. TCRdb took over this immuneACCESS table, retaining in-frame rearrangements with V and J assigned. Such tables are incomplete; in checked studies, under half of the missing clones stem from an unresolved V gene, and the remainder is unexplained. V and J calls and clone size follow that table, whereas D and trimming were derived from the DNA. This sample has some 1.5 million clones in its table, and around 98% of those were observed once. Clones ranked in the top ten supply 0.4% to 0.55% of the sample.

The donors were healthy, HIV-negative adults who had no recently reported acute infections or vaccinations. All donors were Caucasian adults living in Nashville, Tennessee, USA. Magnetic negative selection was used to enrich CD4+ T cells, after which naive cells were positively selected on CD45RA and the negative fraction became the memory subset. Blood was obtained by leukapheresis, after which PBMCs were separated by Ficoll-Histopaque density gradient centrifugation and cryopreserved in liquid nitrogen vapor phase. Purity and quantity of every magnetically sorted T cell population were checked by analytical flow cytometry. Genomic DNA was isolated from every sorted fraction and measured by UV absorbance on a Nanodrop 2000c.

Sample: naive CD4+ T cells sorted from blood. In light of the paper, this sample's cell subset or site label describes: CD45RA+ positively selected. This TCR came from a man younger than 40 in good health. The chain employs TRBV6-6 and TRBJ2-7; 8 nucleotides in the junction match TRBD1. The CDR3 region has the sequence CASTPTGALYEQYF. The nucleotide sequence is given as TGTGCCAGCACCCCGACAGGGGCCCTCTACGAGCAGTACTTC.